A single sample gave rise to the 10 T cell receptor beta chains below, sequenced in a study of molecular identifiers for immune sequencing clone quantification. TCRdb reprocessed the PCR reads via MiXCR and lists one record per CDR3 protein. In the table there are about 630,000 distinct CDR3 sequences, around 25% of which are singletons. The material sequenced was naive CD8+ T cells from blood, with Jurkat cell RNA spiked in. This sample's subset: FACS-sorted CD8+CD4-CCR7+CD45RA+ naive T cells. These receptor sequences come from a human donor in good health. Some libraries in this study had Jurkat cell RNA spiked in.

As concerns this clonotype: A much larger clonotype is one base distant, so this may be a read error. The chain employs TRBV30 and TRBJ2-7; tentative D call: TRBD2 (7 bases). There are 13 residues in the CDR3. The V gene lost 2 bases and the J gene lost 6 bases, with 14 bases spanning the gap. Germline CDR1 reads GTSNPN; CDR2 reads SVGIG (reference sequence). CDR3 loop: CAWSQGRGAEQYF. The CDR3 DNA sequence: TGTGCCTGGAGTCAGGGGAGGGGGGCCGAGCAGTACTTC.

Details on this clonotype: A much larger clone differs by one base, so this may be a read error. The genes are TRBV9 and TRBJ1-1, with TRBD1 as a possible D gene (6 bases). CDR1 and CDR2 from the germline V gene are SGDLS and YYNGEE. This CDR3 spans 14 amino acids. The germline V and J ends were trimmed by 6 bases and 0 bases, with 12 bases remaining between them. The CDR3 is CASNATGLNTEAFF. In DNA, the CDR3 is TGTGCCAGCAACGCGACAGGTTTGAACACTGAAGCTTTCTTT.

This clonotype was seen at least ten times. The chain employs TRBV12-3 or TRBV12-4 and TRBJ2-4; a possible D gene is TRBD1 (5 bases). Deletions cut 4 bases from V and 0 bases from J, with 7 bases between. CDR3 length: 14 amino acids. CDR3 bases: TGTGCCAGCAGTTCTCAGGGAGCCAAAAACATTCAGTACTTC. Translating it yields CASSSQGAKNIQYF.

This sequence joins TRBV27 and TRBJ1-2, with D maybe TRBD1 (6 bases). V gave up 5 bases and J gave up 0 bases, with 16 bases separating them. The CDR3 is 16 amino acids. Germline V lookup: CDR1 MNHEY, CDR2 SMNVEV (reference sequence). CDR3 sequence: CASSPQGTPANYGYTF. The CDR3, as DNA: TGTGCCAGCAGTCCTCAGGGGACTCCAGCTAACTATGGCTACACCTTC.

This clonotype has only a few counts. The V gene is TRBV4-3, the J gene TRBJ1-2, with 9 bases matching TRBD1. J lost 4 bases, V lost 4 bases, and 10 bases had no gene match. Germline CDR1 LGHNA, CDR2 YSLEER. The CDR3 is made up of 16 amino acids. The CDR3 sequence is CASSPRDRDDVYGYTF. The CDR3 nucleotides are TGCGCCAGCAGCCCCCGGGACAGGGATGATGTCTATGGCTACACCTTC.

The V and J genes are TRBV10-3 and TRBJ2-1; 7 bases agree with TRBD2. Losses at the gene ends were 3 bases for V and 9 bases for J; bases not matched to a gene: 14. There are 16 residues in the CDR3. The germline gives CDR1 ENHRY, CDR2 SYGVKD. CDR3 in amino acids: CAISEERLALVGEQFF. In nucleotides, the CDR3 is TGTGCCATCAGTGAAGAGCGACTAGCCCTGGTGGGTGAGCAGTTCTTC.

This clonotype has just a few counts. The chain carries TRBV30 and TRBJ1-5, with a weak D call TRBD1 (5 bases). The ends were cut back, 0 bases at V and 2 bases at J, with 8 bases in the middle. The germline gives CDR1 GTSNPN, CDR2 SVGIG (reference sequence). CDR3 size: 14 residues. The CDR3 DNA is TGTGCCTGGAGTGTACTAGGGGGCAATCAGCCCCAGCATTTT. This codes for CAWSVLGGNQPQHF.

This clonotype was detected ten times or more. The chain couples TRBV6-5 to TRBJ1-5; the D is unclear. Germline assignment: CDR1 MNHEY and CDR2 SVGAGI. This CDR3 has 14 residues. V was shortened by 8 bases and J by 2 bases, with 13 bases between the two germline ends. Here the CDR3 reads CASQDAGGNQPQHF. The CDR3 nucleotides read TGTGCCAGCCAAGACGCTGGGGGCAATCAGCCCCAGCATTTT.

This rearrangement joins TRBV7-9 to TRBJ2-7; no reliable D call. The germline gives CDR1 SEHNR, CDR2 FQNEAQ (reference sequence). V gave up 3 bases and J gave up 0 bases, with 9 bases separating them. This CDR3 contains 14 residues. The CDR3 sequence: CASSFGQFSYEQYF. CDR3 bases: TGTGCCAGCAGCTTCGGGCAGTTCTCCTACGAGCAGTACTTC.

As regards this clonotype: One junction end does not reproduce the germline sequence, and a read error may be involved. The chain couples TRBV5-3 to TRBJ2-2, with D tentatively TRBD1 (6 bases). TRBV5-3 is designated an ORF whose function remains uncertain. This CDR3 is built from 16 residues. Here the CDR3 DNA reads TGTGCCAGCAGCTTGGAAGGGACACTGAACACCGGGGAGCTGTTTTTT. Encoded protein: CASSLEGTLNTGELFF.